This T cell receptor beta chain was retrieved from a study of cytomegalovirus exposure and HLA in healthy donors. Study-wide findings and caveats: In the analysis, some V segments, TRBV6-2 and TRBV6-3 included, were excluded as indistinguishable. It was likely that a cluster of highly shared sequence variants was a sequencing artifact.

J was trimmed by 5 bases and V by 3 bases; bases with no gene match: 3. Germline V gene lookup returns CDR1 SGDLS and CDR2 YYNGEE. This CDR3 has 13 amino acids. Remarks on this clone: Its antigen is unknown.

PCR involved 60 Vbeta and 13 Jbeta primers. Repertoires were generated with immunoSEQ multiplex PCR, while TCRdb's copy carries only in-frame clones and drops some. Of more than 90,000 clones detected, approximately 70% appear once; the ten largest clones hold around 8.2%. The V and J genes are TRBV9 and TRBJ2-3; 7 bases agree with TRBD2. This receptor was identified in a man aged 30 to 45 in good health and CMV-seropositive. Material for sequencing was PBMCs. CDR3 region: CASSGSGEDTQYF. DNA of the CDR3: TGTGCCAGCAGCGGGAGCGGGGAAGATACGCAGTATTTT.